This T cell receptor (beta chain) was sequenced for a study of CD4 T cells in relation to SARS-CoV-2 and coronaviruses. In the study overall: TCR beta CDR3s were sequenced after roughly nine-day antigen culture of PBMCs. Median patient age was nearly 40 years, spanning 21 to 72 years. A couple of subjects were Hispanic; patients were under 10 males and a handful of females.

Produced via immunoSEQ multiplex PCR; TCRdb's table is partial and in-frame only. Of about 34,000 clones in the sample, around 76% are singletons; the top ten hold 3.4%. On this clone itself: The antigen remains unidentified.

Per germline, CDR1 LNHDA and CDR2 SQIVND (reference sequence). Trimming cost V 2 bases and J 0 bases, with 5 bases left between them. The CDR3 spans 14 residues. Sequenced: memory CD4+ T cells from PBMCs, cultured in vitro. The TCR comes from an adult with COVID-19. This chain links TRBV19 with TRBJ2-1, with unresolved D. For the CDR3, the DNA is TGTGCCAGTAGTATATCGGGCTCCTACAATGAGCAGTTCTTC. Translation gives CASSISGSYNEQFF.